This T cell receptor (beta chain) was documented in a study of human T cells and chemical hapten exposure. The CDR3 contains 14 residues. Trimming stripped 7 bases from V and 0 bases from J, with 9 bases between. From germline, CDR1 is SGHTA and CDR2 FQGNSA. Time point given: pre-sensitization, week 0. Treatment: therapeutic diphenylcyclopropenone sensitization with weekly scalp DPC. TCRdb independently ran MiXCR on the RACE reads; one entry per CDR3 protein. The profile shows around 180,000 distinct CDR3 sequences, under 35% of them singletons. This clonotype was picked up a small number of times. The receptor's source is a woman aged 25-40 years with alopecia areata. Some clones in this sample may be carry-over from other donors' samples. The material was whole blood, obtained in connection with sensitization to the hapten diphenylcyclopropenone (DPC). The chain recombines TRBV7-2 with TRBJ2-2, with a possible D match to TRBD1 (5 bases). As DNA, the CDR3 is TGTGCCAGCACCCACAGGCCGAACACCGGGGAGCTGTTTTTT. This sequence encodes CASTHRPNTGELFF.